This T cell receptor beta chain was retrieved from a study of technical replicates of blood from several donors. Clones were sequenced by immunoSEQ multiplex PCR, and TCRdb holds only the in-frame ones, with some missing. Of 70,000 or so clones listed, nearly 99% were seen once; the top ten hold over 0.2%. This CDR3 spans 17 amino acids. The ends were cut back, 6 bases at V and 0 bases at J, with 19 bases in the middle. Per the germline V gene, CDR1 is MNHEY and CDR2 is SMNVEV (reference sequence). The receptor's source is a human donor in good health. The chain carries TRBV27 and TRBJ2-3, with D possibly TRBD2 on 6 matching bases. Sequencing used T cells isolated from PBMCs. The CDR3 sequence: CASSPGYRERSTDTQYF. CDR3 coding DNA: TGTGCCAGCAGCCCGGGTTATCGGGAGCGGAGCACAGATACGCAGTATTTT.